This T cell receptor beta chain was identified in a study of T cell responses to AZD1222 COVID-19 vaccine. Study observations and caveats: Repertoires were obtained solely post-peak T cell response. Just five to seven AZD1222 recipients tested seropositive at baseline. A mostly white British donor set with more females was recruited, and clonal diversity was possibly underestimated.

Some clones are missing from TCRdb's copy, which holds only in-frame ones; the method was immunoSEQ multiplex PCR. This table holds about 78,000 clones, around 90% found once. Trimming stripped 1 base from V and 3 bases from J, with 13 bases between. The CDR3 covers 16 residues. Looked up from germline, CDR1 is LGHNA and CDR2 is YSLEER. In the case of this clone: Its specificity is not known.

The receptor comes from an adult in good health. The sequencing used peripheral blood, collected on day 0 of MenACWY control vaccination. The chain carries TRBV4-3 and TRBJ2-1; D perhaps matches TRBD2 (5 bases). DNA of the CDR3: TGCGCCAGCAGCCAAGGATCGGGATCTCTCTACAATGAGCAGTTCTTC. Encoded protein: CASSQGSGSLYNEQFF.